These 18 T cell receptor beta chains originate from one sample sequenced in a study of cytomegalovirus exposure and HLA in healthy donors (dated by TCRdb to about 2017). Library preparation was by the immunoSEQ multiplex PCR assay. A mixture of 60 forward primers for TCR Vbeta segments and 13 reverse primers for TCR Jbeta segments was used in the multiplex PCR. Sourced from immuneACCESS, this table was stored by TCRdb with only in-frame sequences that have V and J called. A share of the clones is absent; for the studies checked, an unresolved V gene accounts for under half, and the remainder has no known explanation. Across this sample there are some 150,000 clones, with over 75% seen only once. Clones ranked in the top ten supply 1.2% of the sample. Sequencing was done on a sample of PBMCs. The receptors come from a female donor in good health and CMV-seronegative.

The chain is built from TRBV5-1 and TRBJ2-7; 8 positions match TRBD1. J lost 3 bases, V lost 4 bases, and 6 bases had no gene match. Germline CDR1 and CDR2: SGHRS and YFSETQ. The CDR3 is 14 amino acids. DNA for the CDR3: TGCGCCAGCAGCCCTCGGGACAGGAACTACGAGCAGTACTTC. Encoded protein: CASSPRDRNYEQYF.

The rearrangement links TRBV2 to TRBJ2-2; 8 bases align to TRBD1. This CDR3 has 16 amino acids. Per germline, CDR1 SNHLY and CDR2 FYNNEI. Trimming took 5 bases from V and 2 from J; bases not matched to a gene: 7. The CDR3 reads CASSQDTGGNTGELFF. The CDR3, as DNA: TGTGCCAGCAGTCAGGACACAGGGGGAAACACCGGGGAGCTGTTTTTT.

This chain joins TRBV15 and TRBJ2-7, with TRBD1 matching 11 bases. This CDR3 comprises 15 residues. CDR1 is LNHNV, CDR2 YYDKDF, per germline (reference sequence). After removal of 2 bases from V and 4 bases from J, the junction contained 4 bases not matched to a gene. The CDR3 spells CATSRTGQGVYEQYF. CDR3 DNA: TGTGCCACCAGCAGAACGGGACAGGGGGTTTACGAGCAGTACTTC.

The CDR3 region is CASSPLSTGQGIKFF. The CDR3 DNA reads as TGTGCCAGCAGTCCCTTGTCCACCGGGCAGGGGATTAAGTTCTTC. The rearrangement uses TRBV6-5 and TRBJ2-1; maybe TRBD1 (6 bases). CDR1 MNHEY and CDR2 SVGAGI come from the germline V gene. Trimming removed 5 bases from V and 14 bases from J, with 25 bases in between. The CDR3 covers 15 residues.

In DNA, the CDR3 is TGTGCCAGCAATTCGGTTATGGGCTACACCTTC. Translation: CASNSVMGYTF. The chain employs TRBV28 and TRBJ1-2; the D is unclear. CDR1 and CDR2 from the germline V gene are MDHEN and SYDVKM. The CDR3 covers 11 residues. The ends were cut back, 7 bases at V and 8 bases at J, with 11 bases in the middle.

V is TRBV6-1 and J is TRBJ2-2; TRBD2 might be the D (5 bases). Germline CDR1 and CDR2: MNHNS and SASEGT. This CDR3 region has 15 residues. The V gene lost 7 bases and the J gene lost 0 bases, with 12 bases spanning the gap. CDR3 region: CASTLLEANTGELFF. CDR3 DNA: TGTGCCAGCACCCTACTGGAGGCGAACACCGGGGAGCTGTTTTTT.

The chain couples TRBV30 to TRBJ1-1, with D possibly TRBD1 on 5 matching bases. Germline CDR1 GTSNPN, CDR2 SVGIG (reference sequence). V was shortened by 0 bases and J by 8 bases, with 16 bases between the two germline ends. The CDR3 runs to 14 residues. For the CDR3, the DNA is TGTGCCTGGAGTGTAGGCAATACAGGCGCCGAAGCTTTCTTT. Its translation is CAWSVGNTGAEAFF.

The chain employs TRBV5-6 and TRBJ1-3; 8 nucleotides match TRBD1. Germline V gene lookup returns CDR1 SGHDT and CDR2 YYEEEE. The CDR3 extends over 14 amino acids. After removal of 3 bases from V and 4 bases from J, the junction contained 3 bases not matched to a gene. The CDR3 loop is CASSSTGAGNTIYF. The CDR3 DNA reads TGTGCCAGCAGCTCGACAGGGGCGGGAAACACCATATATTTT.

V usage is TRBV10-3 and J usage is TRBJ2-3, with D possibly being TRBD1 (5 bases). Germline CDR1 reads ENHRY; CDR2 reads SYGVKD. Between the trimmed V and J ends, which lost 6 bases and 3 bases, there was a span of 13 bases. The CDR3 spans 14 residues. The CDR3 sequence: CAIRRSTGTDTQYF. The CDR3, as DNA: TGTGCCATCAGAAGGAGCACAGGAACAGATACGCAGTATTTT.

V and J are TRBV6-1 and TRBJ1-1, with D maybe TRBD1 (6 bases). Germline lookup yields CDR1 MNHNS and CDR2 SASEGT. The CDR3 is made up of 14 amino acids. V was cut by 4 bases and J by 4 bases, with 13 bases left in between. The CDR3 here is CASSGTVGSTEAFF. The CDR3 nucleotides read TGTGCCAGCAGTGGGACAGTGGGTAGCACTGAAGCTTTCTTT.

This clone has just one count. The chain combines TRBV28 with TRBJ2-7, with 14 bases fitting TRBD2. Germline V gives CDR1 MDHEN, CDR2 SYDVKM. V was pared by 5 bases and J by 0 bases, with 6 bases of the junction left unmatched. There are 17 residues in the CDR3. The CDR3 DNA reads TGTGCCAGCAGTCCCGGGACTAGCGGGAGAAACTCCTACGAGCAGTACTTC. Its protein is CASSPGTSGRNSYEQYF.

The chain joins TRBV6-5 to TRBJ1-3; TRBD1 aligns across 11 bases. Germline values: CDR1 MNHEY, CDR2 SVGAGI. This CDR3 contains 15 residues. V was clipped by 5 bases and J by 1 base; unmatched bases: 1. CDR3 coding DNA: TGTGCCAGCAGTGGGACAGGGGGATCTGGAAACACCATATATTTT. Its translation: CASSGTGGSGNTIYF.

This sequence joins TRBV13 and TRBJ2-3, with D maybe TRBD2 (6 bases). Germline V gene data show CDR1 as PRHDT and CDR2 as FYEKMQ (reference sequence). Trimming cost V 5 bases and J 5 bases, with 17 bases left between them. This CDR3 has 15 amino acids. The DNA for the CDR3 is TGTGCCAGCAGCGGCAGAGCGGGTTGGGGAGATACGCAGTATTTT. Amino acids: CASSGRAGWGDTQYF.

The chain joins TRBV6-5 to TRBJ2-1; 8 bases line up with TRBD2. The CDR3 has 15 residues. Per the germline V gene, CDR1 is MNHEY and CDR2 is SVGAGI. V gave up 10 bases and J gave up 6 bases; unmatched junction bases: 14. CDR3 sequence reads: CATRLGSGSSNEQFF. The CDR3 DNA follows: TGTGCCACTCGGCTGGGCAGCGGGAGCAGCAATGAGCAGTTCTTC.

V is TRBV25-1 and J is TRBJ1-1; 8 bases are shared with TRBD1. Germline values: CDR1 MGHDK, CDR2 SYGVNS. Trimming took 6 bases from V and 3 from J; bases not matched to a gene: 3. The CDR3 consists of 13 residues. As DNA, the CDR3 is TGTGCCAGCAGCGGGACAGGATACACTGAAGCTTTCTTT. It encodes CASSGTGYTEAFF.

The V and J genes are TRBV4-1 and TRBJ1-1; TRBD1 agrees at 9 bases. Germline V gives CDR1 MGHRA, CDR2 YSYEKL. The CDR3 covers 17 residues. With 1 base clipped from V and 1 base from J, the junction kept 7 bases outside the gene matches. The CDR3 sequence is CASSQVRDRARNTEAFF. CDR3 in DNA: TGCGCCAGCAGCCAAGTCCGGGACAGGGCCCGGAACACTGAAGCTTTCTTT.

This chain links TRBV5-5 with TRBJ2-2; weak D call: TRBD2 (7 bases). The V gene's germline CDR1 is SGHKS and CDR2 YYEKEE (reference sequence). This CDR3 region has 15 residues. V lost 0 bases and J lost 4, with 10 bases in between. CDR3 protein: CASSLEGGTTGELFF. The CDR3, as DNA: TGTGCCAGCAGCTTGGAGGGGGGGACCACCGGGGAGCTGTTTTTT.

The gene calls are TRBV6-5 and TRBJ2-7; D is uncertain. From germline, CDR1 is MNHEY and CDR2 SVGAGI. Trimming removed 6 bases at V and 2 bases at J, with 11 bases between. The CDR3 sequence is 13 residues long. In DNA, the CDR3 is TGTGCCAGCAGCCCCCTAAGTACCTACGAGCAGTACTTC. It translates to CASSPLSTYEQYF.